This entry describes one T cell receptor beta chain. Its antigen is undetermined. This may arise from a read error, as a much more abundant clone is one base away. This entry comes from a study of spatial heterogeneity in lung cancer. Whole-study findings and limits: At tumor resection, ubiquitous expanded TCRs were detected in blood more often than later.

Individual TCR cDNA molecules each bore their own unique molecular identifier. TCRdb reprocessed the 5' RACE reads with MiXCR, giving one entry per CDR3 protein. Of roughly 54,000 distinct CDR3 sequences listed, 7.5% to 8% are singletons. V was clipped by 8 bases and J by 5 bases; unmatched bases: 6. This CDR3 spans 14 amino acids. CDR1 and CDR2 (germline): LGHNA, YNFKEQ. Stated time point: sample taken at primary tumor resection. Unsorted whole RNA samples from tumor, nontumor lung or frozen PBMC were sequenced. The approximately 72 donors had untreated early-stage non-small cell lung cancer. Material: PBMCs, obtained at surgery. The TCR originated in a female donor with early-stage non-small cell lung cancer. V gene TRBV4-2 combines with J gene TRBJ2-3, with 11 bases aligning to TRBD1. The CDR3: CASGRTGGRDTQYF. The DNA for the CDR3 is TGTGCCAGCGGGAGGACAGGGGGCCGAGATACGCAGTATTTT.